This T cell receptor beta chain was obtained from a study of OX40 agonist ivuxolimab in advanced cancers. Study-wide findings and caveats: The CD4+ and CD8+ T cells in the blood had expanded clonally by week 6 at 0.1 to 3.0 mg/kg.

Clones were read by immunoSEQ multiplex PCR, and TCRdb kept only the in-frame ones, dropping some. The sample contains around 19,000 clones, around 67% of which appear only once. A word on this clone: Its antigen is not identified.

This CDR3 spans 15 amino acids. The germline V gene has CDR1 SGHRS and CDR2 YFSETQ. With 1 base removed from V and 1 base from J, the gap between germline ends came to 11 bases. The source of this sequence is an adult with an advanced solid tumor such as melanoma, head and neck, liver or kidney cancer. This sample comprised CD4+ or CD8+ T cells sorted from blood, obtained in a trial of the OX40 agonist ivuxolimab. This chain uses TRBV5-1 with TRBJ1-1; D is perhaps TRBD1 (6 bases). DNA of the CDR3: TGCGCCAGCAGCTTGTGGGCGGGACAGAACACTGAAGCTTTCTTT. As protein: CASSLWAGQNTEAFF.